These T cell receptor beta chains were read from a single sample in a study of OX40 agonist ivuxolimab in advanced cancers. Only in-frame clones appear in the TCRdb table, and some are missing; sequencing was by immunoSEQ multiplex PCR. Of roughly 50,000 clones listed, around 90% are singletons. The sequencing here drew on CD4+ or CD8+ T cells sorted from blood, taken in a trial of the OX40 agonist ivuxolimab. The source is an adult with an advanced solid tumor such as melanoma, head and neck, liver or kidney cancer. The CDR3 runs from the conserved cysteine through the conserved F or W. The order of the fields is J gene, D gene, V gene, CDR3 protein. D genes are given only for firm matches.

>-|-|TRBV7-8
CASSTRSYEQYF
>TRBJ2-7|-|TRBV21-1
CASSKVADRDPYEQYF
>TRBJ1-5|TRBD1|TRBV4-2
CASSQRQGWSNQPQHF
>TRBJ2-5|-|TRBV4-1
CASSQLAGRIKETQYF
>TRBJ1-1|-|TRBV13
CASRHTEAFF
>TRBJ1-4|-|TRBV7-9
CASSKLGLTNEKLFF
>TRBJ2-1|-|TRBV7-2
CASSLAGATGDEQFF
>TRBJ1-1|-|TRBV6-5
CASSYVGGATEAFF
>TRBJ2-4|-|TRBV19
CASSMAQTLAKNIQYF
>TRBJ2-1|-|TRBV6-5
CASSYSGSTEQFF
>TRBJ1-1|TRBD1|TRBV20-1
CEPGQGTEAFF
>TRBJ2-1|-|TRBV27
CASTYLQGLNEQFF
>TRBJ1-2|-|TRBV5-4
CASIPDRSNYGYTF
>TRBJ2-7|-|TRBV27
CASSLSLSPTYEQYF
>TRBJ1-3|TRBD1|TRBV9
CASTHRDRVYSGNTIYF
>TRBJ2-7|-|TRBV29-1
CSVEGSGTTYEQYF
>TRBJ1-1|-|TRBV9
CASSVEVGTEAFF
>TRBJ2-5|-|TRBV7-3
CASSWTGASGETQYF
>TRBJ2-7|TRBD2|TRBV4-2
CASSFYGGNYEQYF
>TRBJ2-1|TRBD2|TRBV2
CASGTSLYNEQFF
>TRBJ1-2|-|TRBV7-9
CASSLGEPYGYTF
>TRBJ2-3|-|TRBV23-1
CASSHSTGNHTQYF
>TRBJ2-2|-|TRBV27
CASSLLPRGTGELFF
>TRBJ2-5|-|TRBV7-9
CASSPRDGETQYF
>TRBJ1-4|TRBD1|TRBV7-9
CASSSRTGSNEKLFF
>TRBJ1-1|-|TRBV5-1
CASSLGGRNTEAFF
>TRBJ1-5|TRBD1|TRBV7-3
CASSLSTGTGYQPQHF
>TRBJ2-7|-|TRBV11-2
CASKGGGSYEQYF
>TRBJ2-5|-|TRBV27
CASSLSRLETQYF
>TRBJ2-3|-|TRBV6-5
CASSYFNRVKDTQYF
>TRBJ1-1|-|TRBV9
CASSLTVNTEAFF
>TRBJ1-1|-|TRBV5-4
CASRLTDENTEAFF
>TRBJ2-7|-|TRBV2
CASSQGRVEQYF
>TRBJ2-3|-|TRBV4-3
CASSQDMSAGDTQYF
>TRBJ2-1|-|TRBV9
CASSTDSSAYNEQFF
>TRBJ2-1|-|TRBV4-1
CASSHELAEVYNEQFF
>TRBJ1-1|TRBD1|TRBV27
CASSLTGGNTEAFF
>TRBJ2-2|TRBD1|TRBV7-9
CASSFLVAGGVTGELFF
>TRBJ2-7|-|TRBV6-5
CASRSGGPYEQYF
>TRBJ2-1|-|TRBV7-7
CASSLRGANEQFF
>TRBJ2-7|-|TRBV14
CASNPSGGQGEQYF
>TRBJ2-3|-|TRBV6-5
CASSYSGGAADTQYF
>TRBJ1-1|-|TRBV6-1
CASSEGGPTEAFF
>TRBJ2-7|-|TRBV21-1
CASRLDRSSSYEQYF